These T cell receptor beta chains were read from a single sample in a study of shared clonotypes between healthy human individuals. Assay: immunoSEQ multiplex PCR; the TCRdb copy retains only in-frame clones and omits some. Of about 580,000 clones listed, more than 95% were seen once; the top ten hold 0.25% to 0.35%. The sample consisted of naive CD8+ T cells sorted from blood. These receptors came from a man between 25 and 39 years old in good health. Each CDR3 is given with its conserved first and last residue.

V gene	CDR3 protein
TRBV7-6	CASSTSGRAYNEQFF
TRBV7-9	CASSFRPVPGEQETQYF
TRBV11-2	CASTPWGNEQYF
TRBV15	CATSLGQDSNEKLFF
TRBV7-8	CASSFSPGQGAEETQYF
TRBV2	CASPVRDIAGDGTDTQYF
TRBV7-9	CASLPDRVDEQYF
TRBV29-1	CSVCPGTTTLYEQYF
TRBV29-1	CSVPSGYGEQYF
TRBV5-4	CASSSPPGAYTF
TRBV6-5	CASSYSIGQETQYF
TRBV7-9	CASGWETYEQYF
TRBV4-1	CASRPTRDFGTEAFF
TRBV7-9	CASSLGGSYGYTF
TRBV29-1	CSVARAGRFGEQYF
TRBV11-2	CASSPTPSGRSSGQFF